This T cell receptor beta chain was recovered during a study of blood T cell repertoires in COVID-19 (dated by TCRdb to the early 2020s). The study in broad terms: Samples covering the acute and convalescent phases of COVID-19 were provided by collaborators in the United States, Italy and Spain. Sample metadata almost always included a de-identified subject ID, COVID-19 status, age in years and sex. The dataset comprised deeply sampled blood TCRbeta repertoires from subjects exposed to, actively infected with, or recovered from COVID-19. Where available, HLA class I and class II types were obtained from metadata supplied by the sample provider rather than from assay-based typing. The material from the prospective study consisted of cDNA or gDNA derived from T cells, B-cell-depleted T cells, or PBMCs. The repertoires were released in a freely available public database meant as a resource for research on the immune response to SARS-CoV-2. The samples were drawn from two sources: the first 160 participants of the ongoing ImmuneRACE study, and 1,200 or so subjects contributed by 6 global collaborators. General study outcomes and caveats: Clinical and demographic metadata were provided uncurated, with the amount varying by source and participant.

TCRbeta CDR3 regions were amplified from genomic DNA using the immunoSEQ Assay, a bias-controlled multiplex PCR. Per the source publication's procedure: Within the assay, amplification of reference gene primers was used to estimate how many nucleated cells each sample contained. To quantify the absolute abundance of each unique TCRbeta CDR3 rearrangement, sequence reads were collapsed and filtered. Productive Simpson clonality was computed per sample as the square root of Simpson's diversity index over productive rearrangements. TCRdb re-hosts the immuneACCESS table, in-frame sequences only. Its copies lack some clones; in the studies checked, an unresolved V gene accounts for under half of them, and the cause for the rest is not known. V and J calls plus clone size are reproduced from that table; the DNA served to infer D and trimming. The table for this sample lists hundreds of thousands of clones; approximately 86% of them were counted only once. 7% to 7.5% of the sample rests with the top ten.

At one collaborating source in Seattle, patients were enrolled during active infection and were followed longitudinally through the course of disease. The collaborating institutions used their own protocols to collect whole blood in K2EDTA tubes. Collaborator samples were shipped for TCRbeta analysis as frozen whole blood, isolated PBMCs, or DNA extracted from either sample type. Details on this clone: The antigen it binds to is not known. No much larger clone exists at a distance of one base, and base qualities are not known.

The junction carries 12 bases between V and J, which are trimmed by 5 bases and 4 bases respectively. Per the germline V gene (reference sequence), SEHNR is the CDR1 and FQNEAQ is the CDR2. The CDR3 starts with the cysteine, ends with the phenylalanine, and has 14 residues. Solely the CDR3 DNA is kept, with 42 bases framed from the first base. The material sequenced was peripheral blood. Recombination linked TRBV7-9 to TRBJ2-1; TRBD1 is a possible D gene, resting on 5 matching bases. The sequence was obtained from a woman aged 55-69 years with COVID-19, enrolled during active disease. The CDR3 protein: CASSPSTAYNEQFF. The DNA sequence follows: TGTGCCAGCAGCCCCTCGACAGCGTACAATGAGCAGTTCTTC. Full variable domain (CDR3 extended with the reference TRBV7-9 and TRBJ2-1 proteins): DTGVSQNPRHKITKRGQNVTFRCDPISEHNRLYWYRQTLGQGPEFLTYFQNEAQLEKSRLLSDRFSAERPKGSFSTLEIQRTEQGDSAMYLCASSPSTAYNEQFFGPGTRLTVL.